This T cell receptor (beta chain) was sequenced during a study of T cell repertoires in cytomegalovirus infection. Study overall: A matching HLA type, together with CMV infection, was signaled by public TCR beta signatures. Findings and limits, study-wide: The ex vivo response was dominated by HLA-C-restricted CMV-specific TCR beta clonotypes. Cumulative public TCR beta family frequency identified CMV carriers with the relevant HLA.

This clonotype has a handful of counts. Its antigen is unidentified. The CDR3 consists of 13 residues. Germline CDR1 and CDR2: LGHNA and YNFKEQ. V was trimmed by 4 bases and J by 6 bases, leaving 12 bases between them. TCRdb reprocessed the reads with MiXCR, giving one entry per CDR3 protein. The profile shows some 300,000 distinct CDR3 sequences, roughly 16% of them singletons. Sequencing was done on a sample of PBMCs. The clonotype originates from a human donor in good health (CMV status not recorded). Some clones in this sample may be carry-over from other donors' samples. J is TRBJ1-1 and V is TRBV4-2, with D possibly being TRBD1 (6 bases). The CDR3 spells CASSRGGQPEAFF. CDR3 nucleotides: TGTGCCAGCAGCCGGGGGGGGCAACCTGAAGCTTTCTTT.